This entry describes one T cell receptor beta chain. Separation from the approximately 690-subject first cohort characterized the approximately 120-subject validation cohort, to which the donors belonged. Here immunoSEQ multiplex PCR was the method, and the copy in TCRdb shows in-frame clones only, minus some. The sample records about 150,000 clones, about 86% being singletons. This CDR3 has 15 amino acids. With 1 base removed from V and 2 bases from J, the gap between germline ends came to 6 bases. Germline values: CDR1 LNHDA, CDR2 SQIVND (reference sequence). The data originate from a study of cytomegalovirus exposure and HLA in healthy donors. Study in general: The 95 to 150 validation repertoires used the same platform as the 666 first-cohort repertoires, a later analysis reported.

What was sequenced was PBMCs. The chain recombines TRBV19 with TRBJ2-6, with D perhaps TRBD2 (5 bases). This TCR was sampled from a human donor in good health. The DNA for the CDR3 is TGTGCCAGTAGTATAGGAGGGCCTGGGGCCAACGTCCTGACTTTC. Its protein product is CASSIGGPGANVLTF.